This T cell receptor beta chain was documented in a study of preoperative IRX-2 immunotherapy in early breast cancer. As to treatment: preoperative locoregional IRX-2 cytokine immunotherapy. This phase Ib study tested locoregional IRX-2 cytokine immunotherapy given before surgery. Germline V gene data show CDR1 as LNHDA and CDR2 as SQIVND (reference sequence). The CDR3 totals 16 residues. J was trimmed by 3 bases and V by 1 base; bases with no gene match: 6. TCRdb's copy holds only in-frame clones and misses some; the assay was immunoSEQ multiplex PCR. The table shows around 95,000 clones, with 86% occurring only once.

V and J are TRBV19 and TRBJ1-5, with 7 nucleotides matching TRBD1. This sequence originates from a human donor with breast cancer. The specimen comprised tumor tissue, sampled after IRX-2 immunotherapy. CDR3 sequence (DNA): TGTGCCAGTAGTATAGGCGGCGGGACAGACAATCAGCCCCAGCATTTT. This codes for CASSIGGGTDNQPQHF.